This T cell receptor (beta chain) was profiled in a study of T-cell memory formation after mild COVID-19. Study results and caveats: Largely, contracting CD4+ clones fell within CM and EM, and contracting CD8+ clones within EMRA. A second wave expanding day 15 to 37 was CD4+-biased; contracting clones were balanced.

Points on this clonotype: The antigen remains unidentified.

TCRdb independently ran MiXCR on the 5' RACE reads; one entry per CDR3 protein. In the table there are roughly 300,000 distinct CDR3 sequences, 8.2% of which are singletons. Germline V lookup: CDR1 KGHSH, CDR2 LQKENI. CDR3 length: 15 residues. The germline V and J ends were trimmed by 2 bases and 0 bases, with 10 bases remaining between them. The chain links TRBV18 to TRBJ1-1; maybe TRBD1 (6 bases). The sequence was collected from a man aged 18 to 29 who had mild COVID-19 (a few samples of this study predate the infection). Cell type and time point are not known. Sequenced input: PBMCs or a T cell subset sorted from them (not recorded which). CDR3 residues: CASSPRGAVNTEAFF. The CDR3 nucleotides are TGTGCCAGCTCACCAAGGGGGGCGGTGAACACTGAAGCTTTCTTT. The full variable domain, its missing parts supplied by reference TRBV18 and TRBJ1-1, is NAGVMQNPRHLVRRRGQEARLRCSPMKGHSHVYWYRQLPEEGLKFMVYLQKENIIDESGMPKERFSAEFPKEGPSILRIQQVVRGDSAAYFCASSPRGAVNTEAFFGQGTRLTVV.